What follows describes a single T cell receptor (beta chain). What it binds is unknown. The data originate from a study of glioma-infiltrating T cells after dendritic cell vaccination. Study results and caveats: Longer survival after dendritic cell vaccination followed higher pretreatment TIL content.

Trimming took 4 bases from V and 4 from J; bases not matched to a gene: 4. Per the germline V gene, CDR1 is SGHNT and CDR2 is YENEEA. The CDR3 is made up of 15 amino acids. Only in-frame clones appear in the TCRdb table, and some are missing; sequencing was by immunoSEQ multiplex PCR. This table has 75,000 to 85,000 clones, around 87% appearing once. Described time point: after dendritic cell vaccination, including at tumor progression/relapse. Only patients with spare fresh-frozen tumor and over two years of follow-up were included. The chain is built from TRBV11-3 and TRBJ2-5, with TRBD1 identical over 12 bases. The sample was blood, taken after dendritic cell vaccination. The receptor comes from a human donor with glioblastoma. This CDR3 is CASSSGTGGRETQYF. The CDR3 coding sequence is TGTGCCAGCAGCTCGGGGACAGGGGGCAGAGAGACCCAGTACTTC.